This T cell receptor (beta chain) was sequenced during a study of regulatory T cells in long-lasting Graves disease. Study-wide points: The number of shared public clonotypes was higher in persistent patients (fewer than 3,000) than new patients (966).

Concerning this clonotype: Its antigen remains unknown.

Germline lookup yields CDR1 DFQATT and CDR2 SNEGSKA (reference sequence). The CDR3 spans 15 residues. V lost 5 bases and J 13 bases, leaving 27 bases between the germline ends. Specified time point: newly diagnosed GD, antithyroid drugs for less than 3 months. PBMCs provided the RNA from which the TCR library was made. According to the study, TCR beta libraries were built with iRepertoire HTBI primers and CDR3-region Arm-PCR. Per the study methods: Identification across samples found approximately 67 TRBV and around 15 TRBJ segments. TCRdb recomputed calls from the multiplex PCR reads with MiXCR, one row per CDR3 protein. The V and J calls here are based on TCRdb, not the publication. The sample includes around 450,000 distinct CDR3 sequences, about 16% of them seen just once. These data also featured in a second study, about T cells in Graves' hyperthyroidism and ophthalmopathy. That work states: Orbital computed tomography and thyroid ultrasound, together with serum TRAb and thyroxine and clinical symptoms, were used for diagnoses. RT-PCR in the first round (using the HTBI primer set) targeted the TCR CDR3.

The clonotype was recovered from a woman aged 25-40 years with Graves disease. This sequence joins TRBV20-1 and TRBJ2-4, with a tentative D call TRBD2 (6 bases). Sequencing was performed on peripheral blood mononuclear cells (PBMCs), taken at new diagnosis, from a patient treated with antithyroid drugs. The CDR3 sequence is CSAHGTGAYYNEQYF. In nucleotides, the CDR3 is TGCAGTGCTCACGGGACTGGCGCATACTACAATGAGCAGTACTTC.